This TCR beta chain derives from a study of graft-versus-host responses after intestinal transplantation. Study observations and caveats: GvH clones detected in recipient marrow included some appearing first in ileum or blood.

Looked up from germline, CDR1 is SGHTA and CDR2 is FQGNSA. V gave up 2 bases and J gave up 8 bases; unmatched junction bases: 6. This CDR3 is built from 14 residues. Points on this clone: Its antigen remains unidentified.

Produced via immunoSEQ multiplex PCR; TCRdb's table is partial and in-frame only. The table has tens of thousands of clones, about 85% seen once; the top ten hold roughly 0.28%. This clonotype was obtained from a human donor who was the organ donor for an intestinal transplant. Here the sequenced sample was unstimulated CD4+ T cells sorted from spleen or lymph node cells, taken before transplant. The chain carries TRBV7-2 and TRBJ2-1, with 7 bases matching TRBD2. The CDR3 spells CASSLRTRVHEQFF. The DNA of the CDR3 is TGTGCCAGCAGCTTACGGACTAGAGTCCATGAGCAGTTCTTC.